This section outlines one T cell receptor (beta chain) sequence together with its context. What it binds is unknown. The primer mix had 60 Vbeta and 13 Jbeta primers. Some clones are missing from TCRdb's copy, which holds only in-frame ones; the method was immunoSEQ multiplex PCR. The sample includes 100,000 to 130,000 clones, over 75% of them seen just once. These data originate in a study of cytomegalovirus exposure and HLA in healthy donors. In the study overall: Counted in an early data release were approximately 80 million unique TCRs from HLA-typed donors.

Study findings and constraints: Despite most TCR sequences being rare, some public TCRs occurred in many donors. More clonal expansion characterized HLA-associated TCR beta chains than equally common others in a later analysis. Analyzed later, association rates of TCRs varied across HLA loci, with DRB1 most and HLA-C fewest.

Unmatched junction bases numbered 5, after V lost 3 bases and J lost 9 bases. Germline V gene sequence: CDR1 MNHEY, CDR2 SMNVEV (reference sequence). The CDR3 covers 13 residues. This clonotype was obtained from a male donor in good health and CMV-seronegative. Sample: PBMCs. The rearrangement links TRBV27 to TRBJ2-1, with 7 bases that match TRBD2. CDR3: CASSFSTGGEQFF. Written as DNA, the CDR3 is TGTGCCAGCAGTTTTTCTACGGGAGGTGAGCAGTTCTTC.